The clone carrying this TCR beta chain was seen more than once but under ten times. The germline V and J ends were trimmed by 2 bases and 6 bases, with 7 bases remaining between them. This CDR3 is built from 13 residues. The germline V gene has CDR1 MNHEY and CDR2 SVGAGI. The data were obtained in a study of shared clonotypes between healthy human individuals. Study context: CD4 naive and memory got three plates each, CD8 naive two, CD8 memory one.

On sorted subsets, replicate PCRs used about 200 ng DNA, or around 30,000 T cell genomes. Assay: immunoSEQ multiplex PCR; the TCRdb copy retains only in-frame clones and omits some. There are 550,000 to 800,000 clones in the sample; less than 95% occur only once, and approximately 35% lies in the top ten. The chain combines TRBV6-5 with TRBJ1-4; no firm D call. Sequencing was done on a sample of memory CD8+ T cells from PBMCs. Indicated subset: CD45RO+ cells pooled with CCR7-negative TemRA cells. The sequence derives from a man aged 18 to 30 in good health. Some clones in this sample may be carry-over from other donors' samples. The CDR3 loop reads CASSYVLHEKLFF. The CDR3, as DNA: TGTGCCAGCAGTTACGTTCTACATGAAAAACTGTTTTTT.